This TCR beta chain was recorded in a study of shared clonotypes between healthy human individuals. To note about this clone: The antigen remains undetermined.

Only CD45RO-negative cells positively selected for CCR7 counted as naive CD8 cells, so terminally differentiated effector memory CD45RA+ cells were excluded. Overall study results and limits: Unshared clonotypes carried lower generation probabilities than those common to all four donors.

This was a deep-level run. For every subset, genomic DNA was evenly distributed across several immunoSEQ plates. In the study's own analysis: Junction-only sequences without quality scores came from ImmunoSEQ, so filtering differed. Sequencing was performed with immunoSEQ multiplex PCR; in TCRdb, only in-frame clones are kept and a portion is missing. V and J calls and clone size are given by that table; D and trimming were obtained from the DNA. The sample includes some 2.1 million clones, 93% of them seen just once. The sequenced sample consisted of naive CD8+ T cells from PBMCs. The TCR sequence derives from a man aged 18 to 29 in good health. Some clones in this sample may be carry-over from other donors' samples.

CDR3 sequence reads: CASSFSWRTEAFF. The CDR3 DNA sequence: TGTGCCAGCAGTTTTTCGTGGCGCACTGAAGCTTTCTTT. This sequence joins TRBV27 and TRBJ1-1; D is unclear. The length of the CDR3 is 13 residues. Between the trimmed V and J ends, which lost 3 bases and 4 bases, there was a span of 9 bases. Looked up from germline, CDR1 is MNHEY and CDR2 is SMNVEV (reference sequence).